This TCR beta chain was retrieved from a study of cytomegalovirus exposure and HLA in healthy donors. Study-wide context: From roughly 180 million T cells, an earlier analysis saw 100 million to 140 million unique TCR beta sequences.

A remark on this clone: What it binds is not known.

Trimming stripped 5 bases from V and 5 bases from J, with 18 bases between. Germline CDR1 and CDR2: SGHTA and FQGTGA. This CDR3 contains 15 residues. Overall study findings and caveats: A later analysis linked some 17,000 TCR beta sequences to HLA alleles at 0.05 false discovery rate. Reports state that TCR beta sequences accurately predicted most subjects' HLA-A and HLA-B alleles. Roughly uniform depth of sequencing across donors was assumed in presence/absence analyses.

With 60 Vbeta and 13 Jbeta primers, the PCR was carried out. Sequencing was performed with immunoSEQ multiplex PCR; in TCRdb, only in-frame clones are kept and a portion is missing. The table has more than 150,000 clones, roughly 82% seen once. The chain joins TRBV7-3 to TRBJ2-5; D is possibly TRBD1 (5 bases). The specimen sequenced was PBMCs. The origin of this receptor is a man in his forties in good health and CMV-seronegative. CDR3 region: CASSPADSSGETQYF. For the CDR3, the DNA is TGTGCCAGCAGCCCTGCCGACAGCTCCGGGGAGACCCAGTACTTC.